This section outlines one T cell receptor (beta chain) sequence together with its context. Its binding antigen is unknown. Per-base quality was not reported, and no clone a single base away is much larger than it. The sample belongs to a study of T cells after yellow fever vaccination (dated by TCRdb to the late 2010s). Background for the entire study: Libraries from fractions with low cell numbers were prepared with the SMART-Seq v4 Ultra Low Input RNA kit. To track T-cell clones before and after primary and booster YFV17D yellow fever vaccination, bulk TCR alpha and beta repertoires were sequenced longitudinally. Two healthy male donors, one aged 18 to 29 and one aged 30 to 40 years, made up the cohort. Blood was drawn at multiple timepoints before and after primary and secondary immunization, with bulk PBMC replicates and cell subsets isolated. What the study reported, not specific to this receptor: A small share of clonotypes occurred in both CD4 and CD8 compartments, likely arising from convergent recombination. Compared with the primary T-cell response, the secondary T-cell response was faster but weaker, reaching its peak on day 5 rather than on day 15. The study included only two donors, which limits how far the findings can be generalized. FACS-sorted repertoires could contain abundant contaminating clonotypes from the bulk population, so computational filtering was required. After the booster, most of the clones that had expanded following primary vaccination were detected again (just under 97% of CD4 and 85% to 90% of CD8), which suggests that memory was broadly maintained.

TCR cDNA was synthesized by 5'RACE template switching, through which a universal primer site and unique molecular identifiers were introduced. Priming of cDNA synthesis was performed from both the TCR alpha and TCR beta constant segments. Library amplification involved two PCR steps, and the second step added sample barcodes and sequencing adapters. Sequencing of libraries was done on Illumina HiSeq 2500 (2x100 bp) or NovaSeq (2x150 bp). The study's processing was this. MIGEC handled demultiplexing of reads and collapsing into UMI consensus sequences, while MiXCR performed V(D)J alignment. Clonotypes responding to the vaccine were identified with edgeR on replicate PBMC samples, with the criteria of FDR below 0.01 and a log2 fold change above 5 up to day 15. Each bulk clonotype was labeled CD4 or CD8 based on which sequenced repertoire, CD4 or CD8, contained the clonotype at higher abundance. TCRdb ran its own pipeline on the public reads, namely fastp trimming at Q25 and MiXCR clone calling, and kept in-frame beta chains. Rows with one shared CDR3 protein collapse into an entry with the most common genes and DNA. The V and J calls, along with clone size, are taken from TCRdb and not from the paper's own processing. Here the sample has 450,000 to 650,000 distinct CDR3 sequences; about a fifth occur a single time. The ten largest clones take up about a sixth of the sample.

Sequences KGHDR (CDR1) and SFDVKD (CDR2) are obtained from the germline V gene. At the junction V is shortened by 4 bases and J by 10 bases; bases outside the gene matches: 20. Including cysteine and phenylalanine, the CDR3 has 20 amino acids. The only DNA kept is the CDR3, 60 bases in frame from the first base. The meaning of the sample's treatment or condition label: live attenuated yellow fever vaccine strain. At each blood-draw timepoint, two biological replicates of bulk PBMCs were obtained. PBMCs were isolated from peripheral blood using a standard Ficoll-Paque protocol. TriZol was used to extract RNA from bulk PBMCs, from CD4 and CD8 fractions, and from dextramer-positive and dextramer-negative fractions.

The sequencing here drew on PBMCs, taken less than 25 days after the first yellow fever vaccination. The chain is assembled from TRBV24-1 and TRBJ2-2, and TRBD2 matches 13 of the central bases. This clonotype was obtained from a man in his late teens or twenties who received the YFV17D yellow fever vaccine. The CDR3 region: CATSDPTSGGAGGQAMELFF. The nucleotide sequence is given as TGTGCCACCAGTGACCCCACTAGCGGGGGGGCCGGAGGTCAGGCGATGGAGCTGTTTTTT.